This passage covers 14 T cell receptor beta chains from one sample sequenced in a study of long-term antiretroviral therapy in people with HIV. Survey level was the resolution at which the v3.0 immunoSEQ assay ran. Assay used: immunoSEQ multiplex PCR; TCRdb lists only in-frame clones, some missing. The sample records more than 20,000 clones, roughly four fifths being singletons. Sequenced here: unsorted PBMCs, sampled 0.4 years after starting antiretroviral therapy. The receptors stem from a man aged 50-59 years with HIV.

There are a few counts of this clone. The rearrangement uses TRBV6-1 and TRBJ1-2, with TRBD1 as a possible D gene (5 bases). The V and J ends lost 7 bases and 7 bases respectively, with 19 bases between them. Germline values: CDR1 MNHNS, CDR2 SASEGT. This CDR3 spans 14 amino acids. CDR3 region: CASIQKTGTFGYTF. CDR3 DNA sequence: TGTGCCAGCATCCAGAAGACGGGGACCTTTGGCTACACCTTC.

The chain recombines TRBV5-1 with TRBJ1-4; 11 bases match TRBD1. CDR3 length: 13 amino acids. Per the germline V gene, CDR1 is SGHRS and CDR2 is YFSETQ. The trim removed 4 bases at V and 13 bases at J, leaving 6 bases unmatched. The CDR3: CASSPLGQGALFF. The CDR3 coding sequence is TGCGCCAGCAGCCCACTCGGACAGGGGGCACTGTTTTTT. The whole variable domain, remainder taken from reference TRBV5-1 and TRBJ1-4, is KAGVTQTPRYLIKTRGQQVTLSCSPISGHRSVSWYQQTPGQGLQFLFEYFSETQRNKGNFPGRFSGRQFSNSRSEMNVSTLELGDSALYLCASSPLGQGALFFGSGTQLSVL.

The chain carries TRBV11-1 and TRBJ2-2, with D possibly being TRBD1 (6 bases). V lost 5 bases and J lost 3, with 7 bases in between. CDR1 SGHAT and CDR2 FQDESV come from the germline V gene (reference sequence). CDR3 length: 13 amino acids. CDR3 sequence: CASSHRDTGELFF. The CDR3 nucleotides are TGTGCCAGCAGCCACAGGGACACCGGGGAGCTGTTTTTT.

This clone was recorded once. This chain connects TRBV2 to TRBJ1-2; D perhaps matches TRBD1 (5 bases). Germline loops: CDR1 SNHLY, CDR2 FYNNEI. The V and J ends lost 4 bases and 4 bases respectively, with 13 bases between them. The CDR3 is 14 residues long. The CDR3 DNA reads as TGTGCCAGCAGTGTGGGGGGATTTGGCTATGGCTACACCTTC. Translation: CASSVGGFGYGYTF.

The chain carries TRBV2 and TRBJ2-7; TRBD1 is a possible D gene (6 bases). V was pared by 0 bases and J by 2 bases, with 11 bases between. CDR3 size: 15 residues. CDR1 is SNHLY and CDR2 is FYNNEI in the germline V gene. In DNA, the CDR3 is TGTGCCAGCAGTGAAGCGCAAAGGGGGACCTACGAGCAGTACTTC. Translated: CASSEAQRGTYEQYF.

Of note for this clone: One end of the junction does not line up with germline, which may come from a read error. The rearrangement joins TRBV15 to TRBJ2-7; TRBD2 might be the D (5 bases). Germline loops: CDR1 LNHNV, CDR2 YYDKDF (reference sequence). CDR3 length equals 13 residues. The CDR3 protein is CATSRGSTYEQYF. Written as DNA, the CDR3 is TGTGCCACCAGTAGAGGGTCAACCTACGAGCAGTACTTC.

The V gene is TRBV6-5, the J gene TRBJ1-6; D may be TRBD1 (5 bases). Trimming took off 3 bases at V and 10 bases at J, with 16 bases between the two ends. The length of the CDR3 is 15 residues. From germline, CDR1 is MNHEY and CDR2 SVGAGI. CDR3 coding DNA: TGTGCCAGCAGTTATGTCGCCAGTGAGGGGTCACCCCTCCACTTT. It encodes CASSYVASEGSPLHF.

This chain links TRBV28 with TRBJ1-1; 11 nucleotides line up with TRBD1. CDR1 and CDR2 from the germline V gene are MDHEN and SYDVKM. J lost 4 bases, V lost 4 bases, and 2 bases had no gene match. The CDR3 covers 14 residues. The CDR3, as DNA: TGTGCCAGCAGTTGGGACAGGGGGGGCACTGAAGCTTTCTTT. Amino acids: CASSWDRGGTEAFF.

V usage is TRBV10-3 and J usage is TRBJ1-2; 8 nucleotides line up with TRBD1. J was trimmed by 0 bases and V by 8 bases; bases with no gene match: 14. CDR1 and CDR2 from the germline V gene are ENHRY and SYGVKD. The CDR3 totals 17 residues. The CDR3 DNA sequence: TGTGCCATCGCACGCGTCGCAGGGGGCGCAGCTAACTATGGCTACACCTTC. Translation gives CAIARVAGGAANYGYTF.

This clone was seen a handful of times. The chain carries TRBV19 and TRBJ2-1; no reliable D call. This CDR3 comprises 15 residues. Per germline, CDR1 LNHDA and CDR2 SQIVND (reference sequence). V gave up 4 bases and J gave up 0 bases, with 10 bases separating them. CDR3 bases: TGTGCCAGTAGTACTTACCTGAGCTCCTACAATGAGCAGTTCTTC. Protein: CASSTYLSSYNEQFF.

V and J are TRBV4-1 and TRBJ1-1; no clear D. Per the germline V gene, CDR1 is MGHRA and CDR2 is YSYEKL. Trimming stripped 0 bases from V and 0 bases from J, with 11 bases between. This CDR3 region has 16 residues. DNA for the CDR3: TGCGCCAGCAGCCAAGATAGTGAGAGGATGAACACTGAAGCTTTCTTT. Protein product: CASSQDSERMNTEAFF.

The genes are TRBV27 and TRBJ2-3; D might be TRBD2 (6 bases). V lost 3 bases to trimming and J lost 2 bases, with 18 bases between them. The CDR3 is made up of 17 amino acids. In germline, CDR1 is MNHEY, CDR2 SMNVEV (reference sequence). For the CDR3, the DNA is TGTGCCAGCAGTTTTTCCTCCGGGACTCATTACACAGATACGCAGTATTTT. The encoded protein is CASSFSSGTHYTDTQYF.

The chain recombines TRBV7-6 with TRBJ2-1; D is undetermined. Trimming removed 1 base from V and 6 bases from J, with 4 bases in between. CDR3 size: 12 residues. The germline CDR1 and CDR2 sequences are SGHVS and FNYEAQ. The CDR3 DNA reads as TGTGCCAGCAGCTTAGATCCCAATGAGCAGTTCTTC. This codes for CASSLDPNEQFF.

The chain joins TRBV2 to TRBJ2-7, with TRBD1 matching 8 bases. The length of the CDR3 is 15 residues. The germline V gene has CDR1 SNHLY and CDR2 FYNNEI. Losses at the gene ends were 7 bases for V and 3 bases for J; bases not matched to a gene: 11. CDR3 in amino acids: CASINRVRGHYEQYF. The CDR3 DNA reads TGTGCCAGCATTAACCGGGTCAGGGGGCACTACGAGCAGTACTTC.